A single sample gave rise to the 28 T cell receptor beta chains below, sequenced in a study of cytomegalovirus exposure and HLA in healthy donors listed by TCRdb under 2017. Libraries were constructed by the immunoSEQ multiplex PCR assay. What TCRdb holds here is the immuneACCESS table cut down to in-frame rearrangements. Part of the clones is not present; checked against another copy, under half of the missing clones reflect an unresolved V gene, and the others are unexplained. This sample lists some 250,000 clones; 90% were detected once. The ten largest account for under 0.4% of the sample. The specimen sequenced was PBMCs. The receptors were sampled from a woman aged 18-29 years in good health and CMV-seronegative.

The chain combines TRBV19 with TRBJ1-1; 8 bases fit TRBD1. The length of the CDR3 is 15 residues. Trimming cost V 7 bases and J 1 base; bases outside gene matches: 8. Germline CDR1 and CDR2: LNHDA and SQIVND (reference sequence). CDR3 region: CASTSGQGANTEAFF. As DNA, the CDR3 is TGTGCCAGTACCTCAGGACAGGGAGCGAACACTGAAGCTTTCTTT.

The chain recombines TRBV14 with TRBJ2-3, with 7 positions matching TRBD2. The CDR3 sequence is 14 residues long. Germline CDR1 and CDR2: SGHDN and FVKESK. V was clipped by 0 bases and J by 6 bases; unmatched bases: 3. The CDR3 region is CASSQEAGRDTQYF. CDR3 nucleotides: TGTGCCAGCAGCCAAGAAGCGGGGAGGGATACGCAGTATTTT.

The CDR3 DNA reads as TGTGCCAGCAGCGCGCTCCGGGACAGAAACTACGAGCAGTACTTC. Its protein is CASSALRDRNYEQYF. This sequence joins TRBV21-1 and TRBJ2-7; the tabulated D call, TRBD1, remains unverified against the DNA. TRBV21-1 is noted as a pseudogene. This CDR3 comprises 15 residues.

The chain combines TRBV4-3 with TRBJ1-4, with D possibly matching TRBD1 (5 bases). CDR1 LGHNA and CDR2 YSLEER come from the germline V gene. V was cut by 0 bases and J by 8 bases, with 10 bases left in between. This CDR3 region has 14 residues. The DNA for the CDR3 is TGCGCCAGCAGCCAAGACAGGGTGTACGAAAAACTGTTTTTT. Its translation: CASSQDRVYEKLFF.

V is TRBV4-1 and J is TRBJ2-2; D unclear. The CDR3 loop spans 13 amino acids. Germline CDR1 and CDR2: MGHRA and YSYEKL. The V gene lost 2 bases and the J gene lost 1 base, with 2 bases spanning the gap. CDR3 nucleotides: TGCGCCAGCAGCCAACGGAACACCGGGGAGCTGTTTTTT. Translated, it gives CASSQRNTGELFF.

The chain employs TRBV27 and TRBJ2-3, with unresolved D. The V end was cut by 5 bases, the J end by 3 bases, with 3 bases between. This CDR3 has 11 amino acids. Germline-derived CDR1 and CDR2 are MNHEY and SMNVEV (reference sequence). In DNA, the CDR3 is TGTGCCAGCAGTCAGACAGATACGCAGTATTTT. It translates to CASSQTDTQYF.

The rearrangement uses TRBV7-6 and TRBJ2-5; 10 bases match TRBD2. There are 18 residues in the CDR3. J lost 0 bases, V lost 5 bases, and 12 bases had no gene match. Germline V gene lookup returns CDR1 SGHVS and CDR2 FNYEAQ. CDR3 in DNA: TGTGCCAGCAGCCTGTTAGCGGGGGGCCCGGCGTACCAAGAGACCCAGTACTTC. Its translation: CASSLLAGGPAYQETQYF. The variable domain in full, with the rest retrieved from reference TRBV7-6 and TRBJ2-5, is GAGVSQSPRYKVTKRGQDVALRCDPISGHVSLYWYRQALGQGPEFLTYFNYEAQQDKSGLPNDRFSAERPEGSISTLTIQRTEQRDSAMYRCASSLLAGGPAYQETQYFGPGTRLLVL.

To note about this clone: Other DNA sequences in the same sample also yield this CDR3. The chain uses TRBV7-9 and TRBJ2-3; D is unresolved. Per germline, CDR1 SEHNR and CDR2 FQNEAQ (reference sequence). V shed 2 bases and J shed 2 bases, with 5 bases lying between them. This CDR3 is 13 amino acids long. Here the CDR3 DNA reads TGTGCCAGCAGCTTAAGCTCCACAGATACGCAGTATTTT. Translated, it gives CASSLSSTDTQYF.

This sequence joins TRBV28 and TRBJ2-7; 9 bases match TRBD1. V dropped 10 bases and J dropped 3; count of bases not matched to a gene: 13. CDR3 length equals 15 residues. Germline CDR1 reads MDHEN; CDR2 reads SYDVKM. The CDR3 DNA follows: TGTGCCACCTACCCGGGTGGGACAGGGATCTACGAGCAGTACTTC. Translated, it gives CATYPGGTGIYEQYF. Based on the CDR3 plus reference TRBV28 and TRBJ2-7, the full variable domain is DVKVTQSSRYLVKRTGEKVFLECVQDMDHENMFWYRQDPGLGLRLIYFSYDVKMKEKGDIPEGYSVSREKKERFSLILESASTNQTSMYLCATYPGGTGIYEQYFGPGTRLTVT.

The chain recombines TRBV5-5 with TRBJ1-2; 9 bases fit TRBD1. Unmatched junction bases numbered 4, after V lost 3 bases and J lost 4 bases. The germline gives CDR1 SGHKS, CDR2 YYEKEE (reference sequence). The CDR3 totals 14 residues. As DNA, the CDR3 is TGTGCCAGCAGCTGGGACAGGGCAGGCTATGGCTACACCTTC. It is translated as CASSWDRAGYGYTF.

This chain uses TRBV27 with TRBJ1-1; no clear D gene. Trimming removed 4 bases at V and 6 bases at J, with 15 bases between. This CDR3 has 14 residues. Germline V gives CDR1 MNHEY, CDR2 SMNVEV (reference sequence). The CDR3 sequence: CASSSRLGDPEAFF. CDR3 bases: TGTGCCAGCAGTTCCCGATTGGGAGACCCTGAAGCTTTCTTT.

The gene calls are TRBV5-5 and TRBJ2-5; 7 bases are shared with TRBD1. The CDR3 spans 15 residues. V gave up 5 bases and J gave up 2 bases; unmatched junction bases: 9. The germline gives CDR1 SGHKS, CDR2 YYEKEE (reference sequence). CDR3 DNA: TGTGCCAGCAGTCCTTTCGGACAGGCACAAGAGACCCAGTACTTC. Its protein product is CASSPFGQAQETQYF.

The rearrangement links TRBV9 to TRBJ2-7; possibly TRBD2 for D (6 bases). Trimming took off 0 bases at V and 3 bases at J, with 13 bases between the two ends. The CDR3 spans 15 residues. In germline, CDR1 is SGDLS, CDR2 YYNGEE. The CDR3 loop is CASSVDGGALYEQYF. Here the CDR3 DNA reads TGTGCCAGCAGCGTAGACGGCGGGGCGCTCTACGAGCAGTACTTC.

The chain carries TRBV28 and TRBJ2-7; TRBD2 is a possible D gene (5 bases). Trimming stripped 2 bases from V and 3 bases from J, with 5 bases between. CDR1 and CDR2 from the germline V gene are MDHEN and SYDVKM. This CDR3 is built from 12 residues. In nucleotides, the CDR3 is TGTGCCAGCAGTTTAGAGGGCTACGAGCAGTACGTC. This encodes CASSLEGYEQYV.

This sequence joins TRBV28 and TRBJ2-5; 9 bases align to TRBD2. The CDR3 length is 15 residues. The V and J ends lost 3 bases and 5 bases, in that order; junction bases with no gene match: 7. Germline V CDR1 and CDR2: MDHEN, SYDVKM. CDR3 in DNA: TGTGCCAGCAGTTTCGGCGGGGGGGCCCTGGAGACCCAGTACTTC. It translates to CASSFGGGALETQYF. Together with reference TRBV28 and TRBJ2-5, the CDR3 gives the full variable domain: DVKVTQSSRYLVKRTGEKVFLECVQDMDHENMFWYRQDPGLGLRLIYFSYDVKMKEKGDIPEGYSVSREKKERFSLILESASTNQTSMYLCASSFGGGALETQYFGPGTRLLVL.

V is TRBV5-5 and J is TRBJ2-7, with 8 nucleotides matching TRBD1. Losses at the gene ends were 4 bases for V and 2 bases for J; bases not matched to a gene: 8. The CDR3 is 15 residues long. Germline V CDR1 and CDR2: SGHKS, YYEKEE (reference sequence). Here the CDR3 reads CASSLGQGVAYEQYF. The CDR3 DNA sequence: TGTGCCAGCAGCCTAGGACAGGGTGTTGCCTACGAGCAGTACTTC. Filled out from reference TRBV5-5 and TRBJ2-7, the complete variable domain reads DAGVTQSPTHLIKTRGQQVTLRCSPISGHKSVSWYQQVLGQGPQFIFQYYEKEERGRGNFPDRFSARQFPNYSSELNVNALLLGDSALYLCASSLGQGVAYEQYFGPGTRLTVT.

This clone was recorded only once. The chain joins TRBV5-1 to TRBJ2-7; 7 positions agree with TRBD1. The V gene end was trimmed by 4 bases and the J gene end by 0 bases; junction bases not matched to a gene: 7. The CDR3 runs to 15 residues. CDR1 SGHRS and CDR2 YFSETQ come from the germline V gene. The CDR3 loop reads CASSAGQVGSYEQYV. The CDR3 DNA reads as TGCGCCAGCAGCGCCGGACAGGTCGGCTCCTACGAGCAGTACGTC.

This chain uses TRBV27 with TRBJ1-3, with D possibly being TRBD1 (6 bases). The CDR3 totals 14 residues. Germline V gene lookup returns CDR1 MNHEY and CDR2 SMNVEV (reference sequence). V lost 5 bases and J 0 bases, leaving 8 bases between the germline ends. CDR3 DNA sequence: TGTGCCAGCAGTCGGACAGTCTCTGGAAACACCATATATTTT. Its translation is CASSRTVSGNTIYF.

This clone showed up just once. The chain combines TRBV5-4 with TRBJ1-3, with 9 bases lining up with TRBD1. After removal of 0 bases from V and 3 bases from J, the junction contained 1 base not matched to a gene. This CDR3 comprises 15 residues. Germline loops: CDR1 SGHNT, CDR2 YYREEE (reference sequence). CDR3 in amino acids: CASSLGTGDGNTIYF. CDR3 in DNA: TGTGCCAGCAGCTTGGGGACAGGGGATGGAAACACCATATATTTT.

The chain uses TRBV14 and TRBJ2-5; TRBD2 matches 8 bases. This CDR3 is 16 amino acids long. The V gene end was trimmed by 0 bases and the J gene end by 2 bases; junction bases not matched to a gene: 5. Germline values: CDR1 SGHDN, CDR2 FVKESK. The CDR3 loop reads CASSQDGAGGQETQYF. The DNA of the CDR3 is TGTGCCAGCAGCCAAGATGGGGCGGGGGGACAAGAGACCCAGTACTTC.

The chain carries TRBV2 and TRBJ2-1; 9 bases are a match to TRBD2. V lost 2 bases, J lost 5 bases, and 4 bases stayed unmatched. Germline CDR1 reads SNHLY; CDR2 reads FYNNEI. The CDR3 length is 15 residues. CDR3 sequence (DNA): TGTGCCAGCAGTGAATGGTGGACTAGCGACAATGAGCAGTTCTTC. Its protein is CASSEWWTSDNEQFF. The full variable domain, in which reference TRBV2 and TRBJ2-1 provide the parts outside the CDR3, is EPEVTQTPSHQVTQMGQEVILRCVPISNHLYFYWYRQILGQKVEFLVSFYNNEISEKSEIFDDQFSVERPDGSNFTLKIRSTKLEDSAMYFCASSEWWTSDNEQFFGPGTRLTVL.

This clone was counted a single time. This rearrangement joins TRBV27 to TRBJ2-1; D is possibly TRBD1 (5 bases). The CDR3 is made up of 10 amino acids. CDR1 and CDR2 from the germline V gene are MNHEY and SMNVEV (reference sequence). V lost 4 bases, J lost 13 bases, and 8 bases lay in between. CDR3 amino acids: CASSWGPQFF. CDR3 DNA sequence: TGTGCCAGCAGTTGGGGCCCCCAGTTCTTC.

The J gene is TRBJ2-3, the V gene TRBV28; maybe TRBD2 (6 bases). V was cut by 10 bases and J by 7 bases, with 21 bases left in between. The CDR3 totals 14 residues. Germline loops: CDR1 MDHEN, CDR2 SYDVKM. The CDR3 DNA reads as TGTGCCACCGAACCGGGACTGGGCAGGAATACGCAGTATTTT. Protein sequence: CATEPGLGRNTQYF. The whole variable domain, filled in from reference TRBV28 and TRBJ2-3, reads DVKVTQSSRYLVKRTGEKVFLECVQDMDHENMFWYRQDPGLGLRLIYFSYDVKMKEKGDIPEGYSVSREKKERFSLILESASTNQTSMYLCATEPGLGRNTQYFGPGTRLTVL.

This chain uses TRBV27 with TRBJ2-2; D unresolved. CDR3 length equals 14 residues. The V end was cut by 5 bases, the J end by 8 bases, with 15 bases between. Germline V gene data show CDR1 as MNHEY and CDR2 as SMNVEV (reference sequence). This CDR3 is CASSPIPTRGELFF. For the CDR3, the DNA is TGTGCCAGCAGTCCGATACCCACTCGGGGGGAGCTGTTTTTT.

The genes are TRBV4-2 and TRBJ2-7; TRBD2 matches 7 bases. Germline loops: CDR1 LGHNA, CDR2 YNFKEQ. This CDR3 has 17 amino acids. V was pared by 1 base and J by 0 bases, with 9 bases of the junction left unmatched. This CDR3 is CASSQGPRGSSSYEQYF. In DNA form, the CDR3 reads TGTGCCAGCAGCCAAGGACCGCGGGGGTCCAGCTCCTACGAGCAGTACTTC.

This chain joins TRBV7-2 and TRBJ2-7; D may be TRBD2 (5 bases). CDR1 and CDR2 from the germline V gene are SGHTA and FQGNSA. The CDR3 length is 15 residues. V was cut by 1 base and J by 4 bases, with 14 bases left in between. The CDR3 sequence is CASSLVVLAGYEQYF. Written as DNA, the CDR3 is TGTGCCAGCAGCTTAGTGGTCCTAGCTGGTTACGAGCAGTACTTC. The entire variable domain, with the rest obtained from reference TRBV7-2 and TRBJ2-7, is as follows: GAGVSQSPSNKVTEKGKDVELRCDPISGHTALYWYRQSLGQGLEFLIYFQGNSAPDKSGLPSDRFSAERTGGSVSTLTIQRTQQEDSAVYLCASSLVVLAGYEQYFGPGTRLTVT.

This chain joins TRBV10-2 and TRBJ2-1; D gene unclear. V lost 6 bases, J lost 8 bases, and 20 bases lay in between. Germline V gene sequence: CDR1 WSHSY, CDR2 SAAADI. The CDR3 has 15 amino acids. CDR3 region: CASRVRLLGMDEQFF. CDR3 sequence (DNA): TGCGCCAGCAGAGTCAGACTTCTTGGTATGGATGAGCAGTTCTTC.

This clone was found a few times. This sequence joins TRBV20-1 and TRBJ2-7; 7 bases are shared with TRBD1. This CDR3 spans 11 amino acids. CDR1 and CDR2 from the germline V gene are DFQATT and SNEGSKA (reference sequence). V shed 6 bases and J 5 bases; nucleotides not matched to a gene: 4. CDR3 loop: CSASRGNEQYV. In DNA form, the CDR3 reads TGCAGTGCATCCAGGGGGAACGAGCAGTACGTC.